This T cell receptor beta chain emerged from a study of T-cell memory formation after mild COVID-19. Study context: Most TCR clusters belonged to a single donor.

This CDR3 contains 16 residues. V was trimmed by 5 bases and J by 4 bases, leaving 18 bases between them. General study findings and limits: Day 37-peaking second-wave clones had unconfirmed SARS-CoV-2 specificity. Balance between CD4 and CD8 was seen in clones contracting day 15 to 85, and a CD4+ lean was seen in later expanders.

TCRdb itself ran the 5' RACE reads through MiXCR, one entry per CDR3 protein. This sample has 300,000 to 400,000 distinct CDR3 sequences, with approximately 16% found just once. This clonotype was seen a handful of times. Its antigen is not known. Sequencing used PBMCs or a T cell subset sorted from them (not recorded which). The chain employs TRBV12-3 or TRBV12-4 and TRBJ1-5; possibly TRBD1 for D (5 bases). The source of this sequence is a man younger than 30 who had mild COVID-19 (a few samples of this study predate the infection). Cell type and time point are not known. CDR3 DNA sequence: TGTGCCAGCAGTCCCCGAGGAAGGGGACCAAATCAGCCCCAGCATTTT. It codes for CASSPRGRGPNQPQHF.